The 30 T cell receptor beta chains below were found in one sample sequenced in a study of ipilimumab plus nivolumab after autologous stem cell transplantation. This table comes from immunoSEQ multiplex PCR, and its TCRdb copy is limited to in-frame clones, with some not included. This table has some 16,000 clones, 81% appearing once. The starting material was PBMCs, obtained in a trial of ipilimumab plus nivolumab as post-transplant consolidation. The receptors originated from a male donor with diffuse large B-cell lymphoma.

The CDR3 loop is CASHRDRGQDEQFF. The CDR3, as DNA: TGTGCCAGTCACCGGGACAGGGGGCAGGATGAGCAGTTCTTC. V and J are TRBV2 and TRBJ2-1; 12 bases are shared with TRBD1. Per the germline V gene, CDR1 is SNHLY and CDR2 is FYNNEI. Trimming at V came to 9 bases and at J to 8 bases, leaving 8 bases not matched to a gene. This CDR3 is built from 14 residues.

The CDR3 sequence: CAISPGQGTGNIQYF. CDR3 nucleotides: TGTGCCATCAGTCCGGGACAGGGGACGGGGAACATTCAGTACTTC. The gene calls are TRBV10-3 and TRBJ2-4, with 10 nucleotides matching TRBD1. CDR3 length: 15 amino acids. CDR1 ENHRY and CDR2 SYGVKD come from the germline V gene. Germline trimming cut 5 bases from V and 7 bases from J; bases unmatched to any gene: 8.

The rearrangement joins TRBV29-1 to TRBJ2-7; TRBD1 agrees at 7 bases. CDR1 is SQVTM, CDR2 ANQGSEA, per germline. The CDR3 runs 13 residues. J gave up 1 base and V 4 bases, and 4 bases lay outside the gene matches. The CDR3: CSVATGESYEQYF. The CDR3 DNA reads TGCAGCGTTGCAACAGGGGAATCCTACGAGCAGTACTTC.

The rearrangement uses TRBV6-1 and TRBJ1-1; D may be TRBD1 (5 bases). The germline CDR1 and CDR2 sequences are MNHNS and SASEGT. With 7 bases removed from V and 1 base from J, the gap between germline ends came to 7 bases. This CDR3 has 12 residues. The CDR3 region is CASTGGNTEAFF. The CDR3 coding sequence is TGTGCCAGCACTGGGGGGAACACTGAAGCTTTCTTT.

The V and J genes are TRBV10-3 and TRBJ2-1; TRBD2 agrees at 12 bases. V lost 2 bases and J lost 9; bases outside the gene matches: 8. Looked up from germline, CDR1 is ENHRY and CDR2 is SYGVKD. This CDR3 is 16 amino acids long. Here the CDR3 DNA reads TGTGCCATCAGTGAGGGACTAGCGGGAAATTTAGGTGAGCAGTTCTTC. Translation gives CAISEGLAGNLGEQFF.

The V gene is TRBV10-2, the J gene TRBJ2-5; the D gene is possibly TRBD1 (6 bases). The end of the DNA is better explained by TRBJ2-7, so the J call may be wrong. Germline lookup yields CDR1 WSHSY and CDR2 SAAADI. This CDR3 is built from 14 residues. The DNA of the CDR3 is TGCGCCAGCAGAGAGGGGGACATTAGGTACGAGCAGTACTTC. Translation: CASREGDIRYEQYF.

The genes are TRBV6-6 and TRBJ2-7, with no clear D. The CDR3 is made up of 15 amino acids. V was trimmed by 2 bases and J by 2 bases, leaving 13 bases between them. Germline V gives CDR1 MNHNY, CDR2 SVGAGI (reference sequence). The CDR3 DNA is TGTGCCAGCAGTTACAGTGGCGGCCGCACCTACGAGCAGTACTTC. Translated: CASSYSGGRTYEQYF.

This chain links TRBV9 with TRBJ2-3; no clear D gene. V was cut by 6 bases and J by 6 bases, with 11 bases left in between. The CDR3 length is 12 residues. Germline-derived CDR1 and CDR2 are SGDLS and YYNGEE. The DNA of the CDR3 is TGTGCCAGCACGCCGATTGTGGATACGCAGTATTTT. As protein: CASTPIVDTQYF.

The chain recombines TRBV7-3 with TRBJ1-1, with D tentatively TRBD1 (6 bases). Germline V CDR1 and CDR2: SGHTA, FQGTGA. The germline V and J ends were trimmed by 5 bases and 3 bases, with 16 bases remaining between them. The CDR3 contains 15 residues. DNA of the CDR3: TGTGCCAGCAGCCCTAACAGGGTGAGGGACACTGAAGCTTTCTTT. Encoded protein: CASSPNRVRDTEAFF.

CDR3 nucleotides: TGTGCCATCAGCAACCATCAATTACAGGGGATCAATCAGCCCCAGCATTTT. It specifies CAISNHQLQGINQPQHF. The rearrangement links TRBV10-3 to TRBJ1-5; 7 bases line up with TRBD1. Germline V gene data show CDR1 as ENHRY and CDR2 as SYGVKD. The trim removed 6 bases at V and 3 bases at J, leaving 14 bases unmatched. This CDR3 is built from 17 residues.

Only a few counts were recorded for this clone. V usage is TRBV5-4 and J usage is TRBJ2-3, with 8 bases lining up with TRBD2. The CDR3 has 14 amino acids. Trimming removed 0 bases from V and 7 bases from J; junction bases left unmatched: 4. Germline CDR1 SGHNT, CDR2 YYREEE (reference sequence). This CDR3 reads CASSLAGGLNTQYF. CDR3 sequence (DNA): TGTGCCAGCAGCTTGGCGGGGGGGCTGAATACGCAGTATTTT.

The chain links TRBV6-6 to TRBJ1-6; TRBD1 matches at 7 bases. J lost 7 bases, V lost 6 bases, and 9 bases had no gene match. This CDR3 is built from 15 residues. Germline CDR1 is MNHNY and CDR2 is SVGAGI (reference sequence). The CDR3 nucleotides are TGTGCCAGCAGGGACCAGGGGGGCTGGAATTCACCCCTCCACTTT. It specifies CASRDQGGWNSPLHF.

This clone was detected only once. The CDR3 sequence is CASSLDGTGDIYGYTF. CDR3 in DNA: TGTGCCAGCAGCCTGGACGGGACAGGGGATATCTATGGCTACACCTTC. V is TRBV5-8 and J is TRBJ1-2; 10 bases agree with TRBD1. V gave up 4 bases and J gave up 4 bases; unmatched junction bases: 10. CDR3 length: 16 amino acids. Per the germline V gene, CDR1 is SGHTS and CDR2 is YDEGEE. The full variable domain, completed using reference TRBV5-8 and TRBJ1-2, is EAGVTQSPTHLIKTRGQQATLRCSPISGHTSVYWYQQALGLGLQFLLWYDEGEERNRGNFPPRFSGRQFPNYSSELNVNALELEDSALYLCASSLDGTGDIYGYTFGSGTRLTVV.

CDR3 nucleotide sequence: TGCGCCAGCAGCTTTCAAGCAGGGACTGAAGCTTTCTTT. This translates into CASSFQAGTEAFF. The V gene is TRBV5-1, the J gene TRBJ1-1; a possible D gene is TRBD1 (5 bases). The CDR3 is made up of 13 amino acids. Trimming shortened V by 2 bases and J by 5 bases, and 10 bases separated the two germline ends. Per germline, CDR1 SGHRS and CDR2 YFSETQ.

The V and J genes are TRBV25-1 and TRBJ2-3, with unresolved D. The CDR3 has 15 amino acids. Looked up from germline, CDR1 is MGHDK and CDR2 is SYGVNS. Deletions cut 6 bases from V and 4 bases from J, with 17 bases between. CDR3 residues: CASSPGPGSSDTQYF. The CDR3, as DNA: TGTGCCAGCAGCCCCGGTCCCGGGTCGTCAGATACGCAGTATTTT.

This clone was recorded a few times. The chain carries TRBV7-9 and TRBJ2-7; D may correspond to TRBD1 or TRBD2 (6 bases each). This CDR3 has 17 residues. The V gene lost 5 bases and the J gene lost 0 bases, with 20 bases spanning the gap. The germline V gene encodes CDR1 SEHNR and CDR2 FQNEAQ (reference sequence). This chain's CDR3 is CASSKGAGGQSSYEQYF. The CDR3 DNA reads as TGTGCCAGCAGCAAAGGGGCCGGGGGCCAAAGCTCCTACGAGCAGTACTTC.

The V gene is TRBV10-3, the J gene TRBJ2-1, with TRBD1 matching over 12 bases. The V segment lost 4 bases and the J segment 4 bases; nucleotides outside the gene matches: 5. Per the germline V gene, CDR1 is ENHRY and CDR2 is SYGVKD. This CDR3 is built from 16 residues. In DNA form, the CDR3 reads TGTGCCATCAGTGTAGGGACAGGGGGCTTATACAATGAGCAGTTCTTC. Translating it yields CAISVGTGGLYNEQFF.

The CDR3 DNA follows: TGTGCCATCAGTGAGGATCAACGGGGAAACACCATATATTTT. Translated, it gives CAISEDQRGNTIYF. The chain links TRBV10-3 to TRBJ1-3; D not certain. Germline V gene data show CDR1 as ENHRY and CDR2 as SYGVKD. The V end was cut by 2 bases, the J end by 4 bases, with 9 bases between. The CDR3 is 14 amino acids.

This clone was observed once. The V gene is TRBV15, the J gene TRBJ1-5; tentatively, D is TRBD1 (6 bases). CDR1 and CDR2 from the germline V gene are LNHNV and YYDKDF (reference sequence). The CDR3 has 15 amino acids. The V end lost 1 base, the J end lost 4 bases, and 11 bases lay between the germline ends. CDR3 nucleotide sequence: TGTGCCACCAGCAGAGCAGGGGTCGGGAATCAGCCCCAGCATTTT. Protein sequence: CATSRAGVGNQPQHF.

The chain couples TRBV7-9 to TRBJ1-2; no reliable D call. This CDR3 region has 14 residues. Trimming pared 1 base from V and 4 bases from J, leaving 10 bases between. Germline CDR1 and CDR2: SEHNR and FQNEAQ (reference sequence). The CDR3 region is CASSLEFQAYGYTF. DNA of the CDR3: TGTGCCAGCAGCTTAGAATTCCAGGCCTATGGCTACACCTTC.

In its sample, this clone was seen once. The chain links TRBV27 to TRBJ2-2; tentatively, D is TRBD1 or TRBD2 (5 bases each). Germline CDR1 and CDR2: MNHEY and SMNVEV (reference sequence). There are 19 residues in the CDR3. Trimming pared 3 bases from V and 5 bases from J, leaving 25 bases between. This CDR3 reads CASSFNLLRGGSGTGELFF. DNA for the CDR3: TGTGCCAGCAGTTTTAATCTCCTTCGTGGGGGTTCGGGGACCGGGGAGCTGTTTTTT.

This clone has only a few counts. CDR3 residues: CASTDRVKTNTGELFF. CDR3 coding DNA: TGTGCCAGCACAGACAGGGTAAAGACGAACACCGGGGAGCTGTTTTTT. The gene calls are TRBV5-4 and TRBJ2-2; TRBD1 matches 7 bases. Germline assignment: CDR1 SGHNT and CDR2 YYREEE (reference sequence). The CDR3 loop spans 16 amino acids. With 6 bases clipped from V and 0 bases from J, the junction kept 8 bases outside the gene matches.

The chain employs TRBV11-2 and TRBJ1-4; D gene unclear. Germline lookup yields CDR1 SGHAT and CDR2 FQNNGV. This CDR3 contains 14 residues. V was pared by 6 bases and J by 7 bases, with 15 bases between. The CDR3 here is CASRRPGLGEKLFF. For the CDR3, the DNA is TGTGCCAGCAGAAGACCGGGCTTAGGTGAAAAACTGTTTTTT. The variable domain in full, completed from reference TRBV11-2 and TRBJ1-4, reads EAGVAQSPRYKIIEKRQSVAFWCNPISGHATLYWYQQILGQGPKLLIQFQNNGVVDDSQLPKDRFSAERLKGVDSTLKIQPAKLEDSAVYLCASRRPGLGEKLFFGSGTQLSVL.

The chain combines TRBV11-3 with TRBJ2-1; D perhaps matches TRBD1 (6 bases). With 4 bases removed from V and 2 bases from J, the gap between germline ends came to 9 bases. Germline V gene lookup returns CDR1 SGHNT and CDR2 YENEEA. This CDR3 has 14 amino acids. The CDR3 here is CASSSQGTYNEQFF. The CDR3 nucleotides are TGTGCCAGCAGCTCACAGGGAACCTACAATGAGCAGTTCTTC.

V gene TRBV9 combines with J gene TRBJ2-5; no clear D. This CDR3 spans 15 amino acids. Germline-derived CDR1 and CDR2 are SGDLS and YYNGEE. V was shortened by 3 bases and J by 0 bases, with 12 bases between the two germline ends. The CDR3 nucleotides read TGTGCCAGCAGCGACCGCGGAGAGTACCAAGAGACCCAGTACTTC. It codes for CASSDRGEYQETQYF.

This chain connects TRBV2 to TRBJ1-2; 9 nucleotides match TRBD1. The J segment lost 8 bases and the V segment lost 5 bases, leaving 3 bases of the junction unmatched. This CDR3 comprises 12 residues. Per the germline V gene, CDR1 is SNHLY and CDR2 is FYNNEI. The CDR3 DNA reads TGTGCCAGCAGTCGGACAGGGGTCGGCTACACCTTC. This sequence encodes CASSRTGVGYTF.

The chain joins TRBV4-1 to TRBJ2-1, with D possibly called TRBD1 or TRBD2 (5 bases each). The CDR3 extends over 18 amino acids. Germline V gene sequence: CDR1 MGHRA, CDR2 YSYEKL. The germline V and J ends were trimmed by 1 base and 3 bases, with 19 bases remaining between them. The CDR3 DNA is TGCGCCAGCAGCCAAGGTACGATCCAGGGACCCATCTACAATGAGCAGTTCTTC. Amino acid sequence: CASSQGTIQGPIYNEQFF.

The rearrangement uses TRBV27 and TRBJ1-1; perhaps TRBD1 as D (5 bases). The CDR3 is made up of 13 amino acids. Germline V gene data show CDR1 as MNHEY and CDR2 as SMNVEV (reference sequence). V was pared by 4 bases and J by 9 bases, with 15 bases between. The CDR3: CASSWSPGVKAFF. The CDR3 DNA sequence: TGTGCCAGCAGTTGGAGTCCGGGGGTCAAAGCTTTCTTT.

This chain links TRBV5-8 with TRBJ2-1; D gene ambiguous. Trimming removed 1 base from V and 9 bases from J, with 11 bases in between. CDR1 SGHTS and CDR2 YDEGEE come from the germline V gene. The CDR3 is 13 residues long. CDR3 in amino acids: CASSLLGFSEQFF. DNA for the CDR3: TGTGCCAGCAGCTTGTTGGGATTCAGTGAGCAGTTCTTC.

This clone has a handful of counts. V and J are TRBV2 and TRBJ1-1, with unresolved D. Trimming cost V 4 bases and J 1 base, with 7 bases left between them. Germline V gives CDR1 SNHLY, CDR2 FYNNEI. The CDR3 totals 13 residues. The CDR3 loop is CASSASPNTEAFF. The CDR3 nucleotides are TGTGCCAGCAGTGCCAGCCCGAACACTGAAGCTTTCTTT.